In its sample, the clone carrying this T cell receptor (beta chain) was seen a few times. This sample is drawn from a study of human T cells and chemical hapten exposure. Whole-study context: Skin on the upper inner arm, approximately 2 cm by approximately 2 cm in size, was sensitized with 2% DPC.

TCRdb itself ran the RACE reads through MiXCR, one entry per CDR3 protein. The sample includes about 89,000 distinct CDR3 sequences, more than 9.5% of them seen just once. The time point: patch test 2, 6 weeks after DPC sensitization. Indicated treatment: therapeutic diphenylcyclopropenone sensitization with weekly scalp DPC. The clonotype comes from a man aged 35-49 years with alopecia areata. Some clones in this sample may be carry-over from other donors' samples. The sequencing used whole blood, collected in connection with sensitization to the hapten diphenylcyclopropenone (DPC).

CDR3 region: CASSSRQGSYEQYV. In DNA form, the CDR3 reads TGTGCCAGCAGCTCACGACAGGGCTCCTACGAGCAGTACGTC. The rearrangement uses TRBV7-9 and TRBJ2-7; TRBD1 agrees at 7 bases. Losses at the gene ends were 4 bases for V and 0 bases for J; bases not matched to a gene: 3. Germline loops: CDR1 SEHNR, CDR2 FQNEAQ (reference sequence). The CDR3 covers 14 residues.